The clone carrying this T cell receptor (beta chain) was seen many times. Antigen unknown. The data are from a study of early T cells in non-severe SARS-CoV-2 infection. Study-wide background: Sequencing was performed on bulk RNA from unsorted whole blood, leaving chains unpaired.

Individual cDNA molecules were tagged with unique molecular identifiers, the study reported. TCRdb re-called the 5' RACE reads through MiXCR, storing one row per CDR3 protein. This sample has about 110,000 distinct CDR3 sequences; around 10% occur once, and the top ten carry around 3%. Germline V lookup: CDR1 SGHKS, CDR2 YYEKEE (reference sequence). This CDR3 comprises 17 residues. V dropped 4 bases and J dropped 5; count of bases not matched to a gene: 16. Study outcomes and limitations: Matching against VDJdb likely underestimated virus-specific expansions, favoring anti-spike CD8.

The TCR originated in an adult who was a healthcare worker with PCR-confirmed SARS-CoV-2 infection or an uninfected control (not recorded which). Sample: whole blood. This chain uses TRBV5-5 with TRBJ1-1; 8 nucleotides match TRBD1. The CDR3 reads CASSPADRAWSGTEAFF. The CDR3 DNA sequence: TGTGCCAGCAGCCCCGCGGACAGGGCTTGGTCGGGGACTGAAGCTTTCTTT.